This T cell receptor (beta chain) was documented in a study of cytomegalovirus exposure and HLA in healthy donors. Study-wide context: Caucasian-associated ancestry cluster membership applied to about 77% of 398 genotyped donors. Broader study findings: Later genetic work tied a missense DCLRE1C variant to beta-chain V and J trimming.

PCR amplification relied on 60 Vbeta primers (plus 13 Jbeta primers). Clones were sequenced by immunoSEQ multiplex PCR, and TCRdb holds only the in-frame ones, with some missing. The sample records 90,000 to 140,000 clones, about 16% being singletons. J was trimmed by 4 bases and V by 7 bases; bases with no gene match: 6. The CDR3 loop spans 14 amino acids. Germline lookup yields CDR1 SNHLY and CDR2 FYNNEI. Details on this clone: Its antigen remains unidentified.

This receptor was obtained from a female donor in good health and CMV-seronegative. Sequencing was carried out using PBMCs. V usage is TRBV2 and J usage is TRBJ2-2; the match to TRBD1 covers 7 bases. CDR3 DNA sequence: TGTGCCAGCAAACTGACAGGGCGCACCGGGGAGCTGTTTTTT. Its translation: CASKLTGRTGELFF.